This T cell receptor beta chain emerged from a study of T cell responses to AZD1222 COVID-19 vaccine. Method: immunoSEQ multiplex PCR; TCRdb's copy keeps in-frame clones and lacks some. The table records approximately 89,000 clones, 92% of them present only once. Germline V CDR1 and CDR2: MDHEN, SYDVKM. The CDR3 has 16 amino acids. V dropped 1 base and J dropped 3; count of bases not matched to a gene: 7. This material consisted of peripheral blood, taken on day 0 of AZD1222 vaccination. This sequence joins TRBV28 and TRBJ1-2, with TRBD1 identical over 8 bases. The receptor was isolated from an adult in good health. This CDR3 is CASSLLDREHYYGYTF. In DNA form, the CDR3 reads TGTGCCAGCAGTTTATTGGACAGGGAACATTACTATGGCTACACCTTC.